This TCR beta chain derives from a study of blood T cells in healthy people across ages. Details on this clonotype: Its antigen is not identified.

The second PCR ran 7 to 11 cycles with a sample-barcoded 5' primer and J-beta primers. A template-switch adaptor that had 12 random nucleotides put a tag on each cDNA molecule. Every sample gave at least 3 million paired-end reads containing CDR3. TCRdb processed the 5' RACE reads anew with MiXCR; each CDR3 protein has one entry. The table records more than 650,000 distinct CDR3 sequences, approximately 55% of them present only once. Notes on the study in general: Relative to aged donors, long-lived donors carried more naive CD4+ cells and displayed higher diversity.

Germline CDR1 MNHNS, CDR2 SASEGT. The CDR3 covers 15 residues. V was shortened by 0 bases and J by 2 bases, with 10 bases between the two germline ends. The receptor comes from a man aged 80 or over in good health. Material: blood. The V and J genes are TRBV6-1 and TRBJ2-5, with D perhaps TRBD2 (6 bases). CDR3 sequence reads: CASSEAGRGQETQYF. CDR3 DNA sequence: TGTGCCAGCAGTGAAGCGGGGCGGGGTCAAGAGACCCAGTACTTC.